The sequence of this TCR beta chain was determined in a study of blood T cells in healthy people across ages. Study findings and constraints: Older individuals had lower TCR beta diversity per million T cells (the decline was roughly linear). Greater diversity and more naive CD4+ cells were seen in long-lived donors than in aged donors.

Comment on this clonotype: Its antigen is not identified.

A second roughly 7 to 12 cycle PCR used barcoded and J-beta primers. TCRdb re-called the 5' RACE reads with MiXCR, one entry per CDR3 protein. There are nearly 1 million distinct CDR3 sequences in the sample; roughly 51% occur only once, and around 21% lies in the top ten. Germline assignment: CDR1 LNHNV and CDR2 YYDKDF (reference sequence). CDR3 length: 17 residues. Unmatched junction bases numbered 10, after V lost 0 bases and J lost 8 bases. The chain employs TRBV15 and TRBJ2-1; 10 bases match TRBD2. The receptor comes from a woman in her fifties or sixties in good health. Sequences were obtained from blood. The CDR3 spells CATSRDTPSGRGDEQFF. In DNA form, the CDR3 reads TGTGCCACCAGCAGAGATACCCCTAGCGGGAGAGGCGATGAGCAGTTCTTC.